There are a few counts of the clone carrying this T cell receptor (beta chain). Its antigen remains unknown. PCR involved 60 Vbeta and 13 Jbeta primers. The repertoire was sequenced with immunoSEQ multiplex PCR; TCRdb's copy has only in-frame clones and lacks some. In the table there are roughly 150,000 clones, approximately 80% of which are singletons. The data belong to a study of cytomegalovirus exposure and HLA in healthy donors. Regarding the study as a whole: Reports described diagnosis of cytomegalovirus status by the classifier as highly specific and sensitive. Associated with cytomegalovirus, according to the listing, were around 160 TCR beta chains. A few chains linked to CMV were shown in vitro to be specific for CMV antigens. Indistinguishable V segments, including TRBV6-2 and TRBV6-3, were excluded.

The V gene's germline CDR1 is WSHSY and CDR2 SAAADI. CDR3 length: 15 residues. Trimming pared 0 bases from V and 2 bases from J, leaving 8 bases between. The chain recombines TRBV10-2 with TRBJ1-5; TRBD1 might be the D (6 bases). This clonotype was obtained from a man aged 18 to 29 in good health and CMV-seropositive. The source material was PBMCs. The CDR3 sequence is CASSESQGRNQPQHF. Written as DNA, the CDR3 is TGCGCCAGCAGTGAGTCTCAGGGGCGCAATCAGCCCCAGCATTTT.